One T cell receptor beta chain is described in this entry. Its antigen is not identified. TCRdb redid the calling of the 5' RACE reads with MiXCR, one entry per CDR3 protein. The data contain approximately 220,000 distinct CDR3 sequences, 20% to 30% of them seen just once; the ten biggest clones take up less than 8.5%. This sample was included in a study of CD8 T cells in ankylosing spondylitis. Study findings and constraints: A TCR beta motif made of about 8 highly homologous variants seemed typical of ankylosing spondylitis blood.

Trimming removed 8 bases at V and 3 bases at J, with 17 bases between. This CDR3 is 15 amino acids long. The TCR comes from a male donor with ankylosing spondylitis or in good health (not recorded which). The chain employs TRBV12-3 or TRBV12-4 and TRBJ2-1; D possibly corresponds to TRBD2 (6 bases). Sequencing was carried out using blood, either unsorted or a sorted T cell fraction (not recorded which). The CDR3: CASAPRGAGYNEQFF. The CDR3 DNA is TGTGCCAGCGCCCCGCGGGGAGCGGGCTACAATGAGCAGTTCTTC.